The 30 T cell receptor beta chains in this list originate from one sample, sequenced in a study of shared clonotypes between healthy human individuals. TCRdb keeps only in-frame clones here, not all; method: immunoSEQ multiplex PCR. The sample lists 2 million to 3 million clones; approximately 94% were seen once. Sequencing was done on a sample of naive CD4+ T cells from PBMCs. The subset is: CD45RA+ positively selected. These receptors originate from a man between 18 and 35 years old in good health. Some clones in this sample may be carry-over from other donors' samples.

The sample holds one count of this clone. The chain employs TRBV5-1 and TRBJ2-1; 7 nucleotides align to TRBD1. This CDR3 region has 14 residues. CDR1 and CDR2 (germline): SGHRS, YFSETQ. With 4 bases clipped from V and 5 bases from J, the junction kept 6 bases outside the gene matches. CDR3 amino acids: CASSVTGNNNEQFF. For the CDR3, the DNA is TGCGCCAGCAGCGTGACAGGGAACAACAATGAGCAGTTCTTC. The full variable domain, in which reference TRBV5-1 and TRBJ2-1 provide the parts outside the CDR3, is KAGVTQTPRYLIKTRGQQVTLSCSPISGHRSVSWYQQTPGQGLQFLFEYFSETQRNKGNFPGRFSGRQFSNSRSEMNVSTLELGDSALYLCASSVTGNNNEQFFGPGTRLTVL.

V gene TRBV19 combines with J gene TRBJ2-7; TRBD1 might be the D (6 bases). The CDR3 covers 15 residues. Trimming removed 5 bases from V and 0 bases from J, with 14 bases in between. Germline V lookup: CDR1 LNHDA, CDR2 SQIVND (reference sequence). The CDR3 here is CASSHFRDNSYEQYF. Written as DNA, the CDR3 is TGTGCCAGTAGTCATTTCCGGGACAACTCCTACGAGCAGTACTTC. Looking up the rest from reference TRBV19 and TRBJ2-7 gives the full variable domain: DGGITQSPKYLFRKEGQNVTLSCEQNLNHDAMYWYRQDPGQGLRLIYYSQIVNDFQKGDIAEGYSVSREKKESFPLTVTSAQKNPTAFYLCASSHFRDNSYEQYFGPGTRLTVT.

The rearrangement uses TRBV15 and TRBJ2-7; possible D gene TRBD1, 6 bases. Trimming took off 1 base at V and 2 bases at J, with 9 bases between the two ends. The CDR3 runs to 14 residues. Germline V lookup: CDR1 LNHNV, CDR2 YYDKDF (reference sequence). The CDR3 loop is CATSRVTGPYEQYF. The CDR3 region has the DNA TGTGCCACCAGCAGAGTTACAGGGCCCTACGAGCAGTACTTC.

The V call is TRBV18, the J call TRBJ1-4, with 11 positions matching TRBD1. CDR3 length: 17 amino acids. Trimming took 2 bases from V and 5 from J; bases not matched to a gene: 7. Germline V CDR1 and CDR2: KGHSH, LQKENI. The CDR3 here is CASSPVPRDRGNEKLFF. The CDR3 DNA follows: TGTGCCAGCTCACCAGTTCCTCGGGACAGGGGGAATGAAAAACTGTTTTTT.

DNA for the CDR3: TGTGCCTGGAGTCCGACTTCAGCTAACTATGGCTACACCTTC. Encoded protein: CAWSPTSANYGYTF. V gene TRBV30 combines with J gene TRBJ1-2, with D unresolved. Germline assignment: CDR1 GTSNPN and CDR2 SVGIG (reference sequence). The V end was cut by 2 bases, the J end by 0 bases, with 10 bases between. The CDR3 sequence is 14 residues long. Variable domain in full (rest from reference TRBV30 and TRBJ1-2): SQTIHQWPATLVQPVGSPLSLECTVEGTSNPNLYWYRQAAGRGLQLLFYSVGIGQISSEVPQNLSASRPQDRQFILSSKKLLLSDSGFYLCAWSPTSANYGYTFGSGTRLTVV.

The chain uses TRBV7-6 and TRBJ1-4, with TRBD1 as a possible D gene (5 bases). V was pared by 5 bases and J by 6 bases, with 13 bases between. This CDR3 has 14 amino acids. Germline-derived CDR1 and CDR2 are SGHVS and FNYEAQ. The DNA of the CDR3 is TGTGCCAGCAGCCCACCCGGGGCTTATGAAAAACTGTTTTTT. It yields the protein CASSPPGAYEKLFF.

V and J are TRBV7-6 and TRBJ2-5; 15 bases fit TRBD2. The CDR3 extends over 17 amino acids. With V trimmed by 4 bases and J by 5 bases, 8 bases remained unmatched. Germline V gives CDR1 SGHVS, CDR2 FNYEAQ. The CDR3 DNA reads TGTGCCAGCAGCTCCCGGACTAGCGGGAGGGCCGCCGAGACCCAGTACTTC. This encodes CASSSRTSGRAAETQYF.

The genes are TRBV5-6 and TRBJ2-7, with 9 bases lining up with TRBD1. This CDR3 contains 15 residues. CDR1 is SGHDT, CDR2 YYEEEE, per germline. With V trimmed by 2 bases and J by 3 bases, 6 bases remained unmatched. This CDR3 is CASSLSPGQGYEQYF. The DNA for the CDR3 is TGTGCCAGCAGCTTATCACCGGGACAGGGCTACGAGCAGTACTTC.

The chain links TRBV6-5 to TRBJ2-1; TRBD2 agrees at 7 bases. CDR3 length equals 16 residues. Germline V gene data show CDR1 as MNHEY and CDR2 as SVGAGI. The V gene end was trimmed by 0 bases and the J gene end by 7 bases; junction bases not matched to a gene: 9. CDR3 in DNA: TGTGCCAGCAGTTACTCAGCTGCGGGAGTAAGGAATGAGCAGTTCTTC. It is translated as CASSYSAAGVRNEQFF.

This chain links TRBV7-3 with TRBJ2-1, with D unclear. The germline V gene has CDR1 SGHTA and CDR2 FQGTGA. The length of the CDR3 is 16 residues. V lost 4 bases and J lost 2, with 15 bases in between. The CDR3 loop reads CASSYPPGGPYNEQFF. The CDR3 DNA is TGTGCCAGCAGCTACCCCCCTGGCGGACCCTACAATGAGCAGTTCTTC.

This clone appeared once. V is TRBV5-1 and J is TRBJ2-1; 7 nucleotides agree with TRBD2. The CDR3 loop spans 14 amino acids. V lost 5 bases to trimming and J lost 4 bases; unmatched junction nucleotides: 6. Germline V lookup: CDR1 SGHRS, CDR2 YFSETQ. The CDR3 reads CASRPSGLYNEQFF. The CDR3 DNA reads TGCGCCAGCAGGCCTAGCGGATTGTACAATGAGCAGTTCTTC.

This clone was seen more than once but under ten times. V usage is TRBV5-1 and J usage is TRBJ1-1; D is unclear. CDR1 SGHRS and CDR2 YFSETQ come from the germline V gene. The CDR3 covers 15 residues. V lost 2 bases to trimming and J lost 1 base, with 12 bases between them. CDR3 in amino acids: CASSFFRDPNTEAFF. CDR3 bases: TGCGCCAGCAGCTTCTTTCGCGATCCGAACACTGAAGCTTTCTTT.

V and J are TRBV7-3 and TRBJ2-5; TRBD2 matches at 9 bases. The CDR3 runs to 15 residues. Germline V CDR1 and CDR2: SGHTA, FQGTGA. Losses at the gene ends were 3 bases for V and 3 bases for J; bases not matched to a gene: 5. CDR3 in DNA: TGTGCCAGCAGCTTCGGCGGGAGGGAAGAAGAGACCCAGTACTTC. This translates into CASSFGGREEETQYF.

The chain combines TRBV4-1 with TRBJ2-2; 13 bases are shared with TRBD2. CDR1 is MGHRA and CDR2 is YSYEKL in the germline V gene. The CDR3 sequence is 16 residues long. After removal of 3 bases from V and 7 bases from J, the junction contained 5 bases not matched to a gene. CDR3: CASSHSTSGRNGELFF. The CDR3 nucleotides read TGCGCCAGCAGCCATTCGACTAGCGGGAGGAACGGGGAGCTGTTTTTT.

The CDR3 here is CASIRDRDQPQHF. CDR3 coding DNA: TGTGCCAGCATCCGGGACAGGGATCAGCCCCAGCATTTT. The chain links TRBV6-4 to TRBJ1-5; TRBD1 aligns across 9 bases. The germline gives CDR1 MRHNA, CDR2 SNTAGT. The ends lost 7 bases at V and 5 bases at J; junction bases unmatched: 3. The CDR3 spans 13 residues.

The chain uses TRBV7-2 and TRBJ2-7; D is undetermined. From germline, CDR1 is SGHTA and CDR2 FQGNSA. The CDR3 contains 12 residues. V shed 3 bases and J shed 7 bases, with 10 bases lying between them. The CDR3 DNA sequence: TGTGCCAGCAGCTTTGCTTTTGGGGAGCAGTACTTC. Protein sequence: CASSFAFGEQYF.

The chain links TRBV9 to TRBJ2-7; TRBD2 might be the D (5 bases). The germline V gene has CDR1 SGDLS and CDR2 YYNGEE. This CDR3 is 14 amino acids long. Trimming pared 0 bases from V and 3 bases from J, leaving 10 bases between. The chain's CDR3 is CASSVVWELYEQYF. The CDR3 region has the DNA TGTGCCAGCAGCGTAGTGTGGGAGCTCTACGAGCAGTACTTC. Full variable domain (remainder filled in from reference TRBV9 and TRBJ2-7): DSGVTQTPKHLITATGQRVTLRCSPRSGDLSVYWYQQSLDQGLQFLIQYYNGEERAKGNILERFSAQQFPDLHSELNLSSLELGDSALYFCASSVVWELYEQYFGPGTRLTVT.

The chain couples TRBV4-2 to TRBJ2-1; possibly TRBD1 or TRBD2 for D (5 bases each). V was pared by 0 bases and J by 2 bases, with 11 bases between. CDR1 LGHNA and CDR2 YNFKEQ come from the germline V gene. The CDR3 runs 16 residues. The DNA for the CDR3 is TGTGCCAGCAGCCAAGACGGGGCCTTTGCCTACAATGAGCAGTTCTTC. This codes for CASSQDGAFAYNEQFF.

The rearrangement uses TRBV9 and TRBJ1-3; D is undetermined. Trimming shortened V by 2 bases and J by 2 bases, and 17 bases separated the two germline ends. The CDR3 consists of 17 residues. Germline V gives CDR1 SGDLS, CDR2 YYNGEE. The CDR3 spells CASSVGHSHQPGNTIYF. The CDR3 nucleotides read TGTGCCAGCAGCGTGGGCCACTCCCACCAACCTGGAAACACCATATATTTT.

The genes are TRBV15 and TRBJ1-1; D is unresolved. V lost 8 bases and J 0 bases, leaving 13 bases between the germline ends. Per the germline V gene, CDR1 is LNHNV and CDR2 is YYDKDF (reference sequence). The CDR3 has 14 amino acids. Here the CDR3 reads CATRSPGLNTEAFF. The CDR3 bases are TGTGCCACCCGAAGTCCGGGATTGAACACTGAAGCTTTCTTT.

This clone was picked up a small number of times. The chain couples TRBV28 to TRBJ2-3, with 7 bases matching TRBD2. Germline V gene lookup returns CDR1 MDHEN and CDR2 SYDVKM. V dropped 3 bases and J dropped 2; count of bases not matched to a gene: 8. The CDR3 spans 16 residues. The CDR3 DNA is TGTGCCAGCAGTTTTGCGGGAGCTCCTTCCACAGATACGCAGTATTTT. Its translation: CASSFAGAPSTDTQYF.

This sequence joins TRBV6-1 and TRBJ1-4, with D possibly TRBD1 on 5 matching bases. Germline CDR1 is MNHNS and CDR2 is SASEGT. The CDR3 runs to 14 residues. Trimming took 4 bases from V and 6 from J, leaving 12 bases between them. The CDR3 spells CASSGGGGDEKLFF. CDR3 DNA: TGTGCCAGCAGTGGGGGGGGAGGGGATGAAAAACTGTTTTTT.

This clone was seen just once. This sequence joins TRBV7-6 and TRBJ1-5; D is unclear. The V gene's germline CDR1 is SGHVS and CDR2 FNYEAQ. Deletions cut 5 bases from V and 6 bases from J, with 17 bases between. This CDR3 has 15 amino acids. For the CDR3, the DNA is TGTGCCAGCAGCCCCGTAGCGGGGTCTCCTCAGCCCCAGCATTTT. Its translation: CASSPVAGSPQPQHF.

The chain has TRBV5-6 and TRBJ2-5; 8 bases fit TRBD1. CDR1 is SGHDT and CDR2 is YYEEEE in the germline V gene. The V gene end was trimmed by 3 bases and the J gene end by 5 bases; junction bases not matched to a gene: 15. This CDR3 is built from 17 residues. The CDR3 spells CASSSLEKHRGLETQYF. DNA for the CDR3: TGTGCCAGCAGCTCCCTCGAAAAGCACAGGGGGTTGGAGACCCAGTACTTC.

V usage is TRBV4-1 and J usage is TRBJ2-3; TRBD2 is a possible D gene (6 bases). The V gene lost 1 base and the J gene lost 8 bases, with 13 bases spanning the gap. The CDR3 sequence is 14 residues long. Germline lookup yields CDR1 MGHRA and CDR2 YSYEKL. In DNA, the CDR3 is TGCGCCAGCAGCCAAGTTGAAGGGACTCTTACGCAGTATTTT. Translated, it gives CASSQVEGTLTQYF.

This clone was seen a single time. Other DNA sequences within the sample encode an identical CDR3. J is TRBJ2-5 and V is TRBV20-1; maybe TRBD1 (6 bases). CDR3 size: 11 residues. The ends were cut back, 6 bases at V and 5 bases at J, with 10 bases in the middle. Germline CDR1 reads DFQATT; CDR2 reads SNEGSKA (reference sequence). The CDR3 region is CSAKRGETQYF. Here the CDR3 DNA reads TGCAGTGCAAAAAGGGGGGAGACCCAGTACTTC.

In its sample, this clone was seen once. This sequence joins TRBV29-1 and TRBJ2-7; tentative D call: TRBD2 (6 bases). This CDR3 is built from 14 residues. The germline gives CDR1 SQVTM, CDR2 ANQGSEA. V was trimmed by 4 bases and J by 5 bases, leaving 18 bases between them. CDR3 sequence: CSVGGTPWGDEQYF. The CDR3 nucleotides read TGCAGCGTTGGAGGGACCCCGTGGGGGGACGAGCAGTACTTC.

This chain connects TRBV6-4 to TRBJ2-1; D is perhaps TRBD2 (6 bases). The ends were cut back, 0 bases at V and 9 bases at J, with 18 bases in the middle. The CDR3 runs to 16 residues. Germline CDR1 MRHNA, CDR2 SNTAGT. In DNA form, the CDR3 reads TGTGCCAGCAGTGACTCGGCGGGGCCCCGAGGTGGTGAGCAGTTCTTC. It specifies CASSDSAGPRGGEQFF.

The J gene is TRBJ1-3, the V gene TRBV5-1, with 8 bases that match TRBD1. The V gene's germline CDR1 is SGHRS and CDR2 YFSETQ. After removal of 3 bases from V and 1 base from J, the junction contained 3 bases not matched to a gene. CDR3 length: 15 residues. In DNA form, the CDR3 reads TGCGCCAGCAGCTATTGGACAGGGTCTGGAAACACCATATATTTT. The encoded protein is CASSYWTGSGNTIYF.

This clone was counted a single time. This sample includes further DNA sequences coding for the same CDR3. V and J are TRBV28 and TRBJ2-7, with TRBD2 matching 8 bases. From germline, CDR1 is MDHEN and CDR2 SYDVKM. The CDR3 totals 15 residues. The ends lost 2 bases at V and 3 bases at J; junction bases unmatched: 6. The CDR3 here is CASSLGLAGGYEQYF. The CDR3 DNA is TGTGCCAGCAGTTTAGGGCTAGCGGGTGGCTACGAGCAGTACTTC.